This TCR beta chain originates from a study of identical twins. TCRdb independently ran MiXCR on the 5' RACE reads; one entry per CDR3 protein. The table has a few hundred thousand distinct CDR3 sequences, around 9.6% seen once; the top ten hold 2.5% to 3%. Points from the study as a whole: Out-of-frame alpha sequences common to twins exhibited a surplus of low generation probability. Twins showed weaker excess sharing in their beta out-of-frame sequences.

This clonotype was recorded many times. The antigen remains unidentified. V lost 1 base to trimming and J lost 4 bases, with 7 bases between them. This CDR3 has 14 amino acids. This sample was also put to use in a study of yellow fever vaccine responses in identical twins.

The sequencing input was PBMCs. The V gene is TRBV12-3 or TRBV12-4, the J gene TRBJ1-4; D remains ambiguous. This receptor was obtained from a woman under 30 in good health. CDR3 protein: CASSLVAGNEKLFF. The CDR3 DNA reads TGTGCCAGCAGTTTAGTGGCGGGTAATGAAAAACTGTTTTTT.